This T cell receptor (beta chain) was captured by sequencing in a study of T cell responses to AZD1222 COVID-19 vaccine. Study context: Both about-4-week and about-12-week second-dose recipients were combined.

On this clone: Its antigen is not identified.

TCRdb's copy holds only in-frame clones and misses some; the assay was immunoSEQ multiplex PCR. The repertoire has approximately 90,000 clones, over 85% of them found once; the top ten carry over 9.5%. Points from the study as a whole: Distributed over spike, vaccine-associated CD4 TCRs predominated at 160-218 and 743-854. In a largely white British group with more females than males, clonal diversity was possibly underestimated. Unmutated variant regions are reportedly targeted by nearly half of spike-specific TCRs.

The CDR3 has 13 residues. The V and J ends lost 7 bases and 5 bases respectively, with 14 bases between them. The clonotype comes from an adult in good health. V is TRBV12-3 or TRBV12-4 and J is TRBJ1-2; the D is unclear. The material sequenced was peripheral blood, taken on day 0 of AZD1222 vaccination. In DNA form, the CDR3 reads TGTGCCAGCACCGAAACCGCAGCATATGGCTACACCTTC. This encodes CASTETAAYGYTF.